This TCR beta chain originates from a study of shared clonotypes between healthy human individuals (dated by TCRdb to 2020 to 2022). Turning to the overall study: The cohort comprised a couple of women and a few men aged 18 to 49 years. To estimate repertoire size and how much clonotypes are shared between individuals, the study performed deep sequencing of blood TCR repertoires from about 5 healthy adults. Different laboratories and diverse techniques were used to prepare libraries and sequence TCR repertoires, to increase sequencing depth and limit assay-specific biases. For each donor, CD4 naive and CD4 memory were each given three plates, CD8 naive was given two plates, and CD8 memory was given one plate. Per donor, leukapheresis produced somewhere between about 0.94 and 9 billion PBMCs.

Per the germline V gene, SQVTM is the CDR1 and ANQGSEA is the CDR2. From cysteine to phenylalanine, the CDR3 is 12 amino acids long. Of the read, only the CDR3 DNA is kept; its 36 bases are in frame from base 1. Relative to germline, V is missing 7 bases and J is missing 6 bases, with 6 bases of the junction outside any gene match. Using the deep immunoSEQ assay, multiplex PCR amplified TCR CDR3 regions from genomic DNA. Extracted genomic DNA from each cell subset was spread evenly across all wells of several immunoSEQ 96-well plates, with each plate serving as a replicate. For sorted subsets, roughly 200 ng of genomic DNA, equivalent to some 30,000 T cell genomes, went into each replicate PCR. Purified libraries were measured with a Qubit 3.0 fluorometer, size-checked on a Bioanalyzer 2100, and measured again with the KAPA Library Quantification kit. A separate single-read 150-cycle Illumina NextSeq 550 flow cell was used to sequence each immunoSEQ 96-well plate. The original methods were these. Because the immunoSEQ output held only junctional sequences and lacked quality scores, the filtering could not match the filtering applied to full-length reads. Sequences were annotated with PyIR, a Python wrapper for IgBLAST v1.9, using IMGT germline references to assign V/J genes and CDR3. Reads were removed for weak V/J assignments (E-value above 1e-6), missing CDR3, stop codons, out-of-frame junctions, or ambiguous translated residues. V3J clonotypes were defined as sequences sharing an identical inferred V gene, J gene, and CDR3 amino acid sequence. The percentage overlap between two repertoires was calculated by dividing the number of shared unique clonotypes by the size of the smaller repertoire. RTK rarefaction, the Chao1 estimator, and Recon v2.1 estimates of unobserved clonotypes were used to assess repertoire richness. Generation probabilities for all TCRbeta clonotypes obtained by the gDNA method from four donors were computed using OLGA. Here the immuneACCESS table is served through TCRdb, limited to in-frame sequences with V and J called. Missing clones are a known gap in these copies; in checked studies unresolved V genes cover under half, and the rest lacks a known reason. Clone size and V and J calls were adopted from that table, with D and trimming inferred from the DNA. For this sample there are 950,000 to 1,100,000 clones; 65% to 75% appear just once. Roughly 1.5% of the sample rests with the top ten.

Summary of the overall study and its limitations: Sampling was restricted to blood, and TCR repertoires in tissues likely differ from the TCR repertoires found in blood. Naive subsets generally had larger estimated clonotype richness than memory subsets did. Because the study included a small number of donors, the genetic and exposure-history diversity represented was limited. Pairwise subsampling indicated that sequencing depth was expected to affect the degree of clonotype sharing among donors. Compared with non-shared clonotypes, the clonotypes found in all four sorted-subset donors had higher generation probabilities. Even with the large sequencing depth, rarefaction of the sorted-subset datasets indicated that sequencing was incomplete. About 5% of naive CD4, approximately 3.7% of naive CD8, about 2.4% of memory CD4, and more than 0.35% of memory CD8 clonotypes were shared across several donors.

Healthy HIV-negative adults with no recently reported acute infections or vaccinations were included as donors. All donors were Caucasian adults living in Nashville, Tennessee, USA. CD4+ T cells were enriched by magnetic negative selection, after which naive cells were positively selected on CD45RA and the negative fraction was taken as the memory subset. Blood was obtained by leukapheresis, after which PBMCs were separated by Ficoll-Histopaque density gradient centrifugation and cryopreserved in liquid nitrogen vapor phase. Analytical flow cytometry was used to check the purity and quantity of every magnetically sorted T cell population. Each sorted fraction had its genomic DNA isolated and then quantified by UV absorbance on a Nanodrop 2000c. Points on this clone: Which antigen it targets is not known. The record has no base qualities; no much larger clone is one base away.

Material for sequencing was memory CD4+ T cells sorted from blood. The cell subset or site label here, explained by the study, means: CD45RA-negative fraction. This TCR derives from a young man in good health. The rearranged chain carries TRBV29-1 and TRBJ1-2; 9 bases in between match TRBD1. The sequence in DNA is TGCAGCGCCACGGGACAGGGACATGGCTACACCTTC. It is translated as CSATGQGHGYTF. Joined to the reference TRBV29-1 and TRBJ1-2 proteins, this CDR3 gives the full variable domain: SAVISQKPSRDICQRGTSLTIQCQVDSQVTMMFWYRQQPGQSLTLIATANQGSEATYESGFVIDKFPISRPNLTFSTLTVSNMSPEDSSIYLCSATGQGHGYTFGSGTRLTVV.